The TCR beta chain described here comes from a study of blood T cell repertoires in COVID-19. Turning to the study itself: From the United States, Italy and Spain came samples of acute and convalescent COVID-19. Sample material is recorded as cDNA or gDNA derived from T cells, B-cell-depleted T cells, or PBMCs.

Only in-frame clones appear in the TCRdb table, and some are missing; sequencing was by immunoSEQ multiplex PCR. The profile shows some 15,000 clones, approximately 85% of them singletons. This sequence originates from a man aged 65 to 79 in a cohort sampled during active COVID-19. Source material: peripheral blood.

CDR3 nucleotide sequence: TGTGCCAGCAGCTATCCCCGGGACAGCATGAACACTGAAGCTTTCTTT. It is translated as CASSYPRDSMNTEAFF. The chain carries TRBV11-2 and TRBJ1-1; 7 nucleotides agree with TRBD1. Germline lookup yields CDR1 SGHAT and CDR2 FQNNGV. The CDR3 consists of 16 residues. With V trimmed by 4 bases and J by 0 bases, 8 bases remained unmatched.